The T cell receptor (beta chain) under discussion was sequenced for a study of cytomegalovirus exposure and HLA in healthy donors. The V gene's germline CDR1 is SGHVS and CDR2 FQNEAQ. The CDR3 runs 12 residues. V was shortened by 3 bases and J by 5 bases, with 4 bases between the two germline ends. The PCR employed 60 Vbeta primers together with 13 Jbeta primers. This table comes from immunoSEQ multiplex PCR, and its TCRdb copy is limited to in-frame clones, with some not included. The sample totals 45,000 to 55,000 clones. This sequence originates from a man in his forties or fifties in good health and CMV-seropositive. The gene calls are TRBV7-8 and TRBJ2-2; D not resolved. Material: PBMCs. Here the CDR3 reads CASSLETGELFF. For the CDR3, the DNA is TGTGCCAGCAGCTTGGAGACCGGGGAGCTGTTTTTT. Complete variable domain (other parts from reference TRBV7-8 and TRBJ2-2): GAGVSQSPRYKVAKRGQDVALRCDPISGHVSLFWYQQALGQGPEFLTYFQNEAQLDKSGLPSDRFFAERPEGSVSTLKIQRTQQEDSAVYLCASSLETGELFFGEGSRLTVL.